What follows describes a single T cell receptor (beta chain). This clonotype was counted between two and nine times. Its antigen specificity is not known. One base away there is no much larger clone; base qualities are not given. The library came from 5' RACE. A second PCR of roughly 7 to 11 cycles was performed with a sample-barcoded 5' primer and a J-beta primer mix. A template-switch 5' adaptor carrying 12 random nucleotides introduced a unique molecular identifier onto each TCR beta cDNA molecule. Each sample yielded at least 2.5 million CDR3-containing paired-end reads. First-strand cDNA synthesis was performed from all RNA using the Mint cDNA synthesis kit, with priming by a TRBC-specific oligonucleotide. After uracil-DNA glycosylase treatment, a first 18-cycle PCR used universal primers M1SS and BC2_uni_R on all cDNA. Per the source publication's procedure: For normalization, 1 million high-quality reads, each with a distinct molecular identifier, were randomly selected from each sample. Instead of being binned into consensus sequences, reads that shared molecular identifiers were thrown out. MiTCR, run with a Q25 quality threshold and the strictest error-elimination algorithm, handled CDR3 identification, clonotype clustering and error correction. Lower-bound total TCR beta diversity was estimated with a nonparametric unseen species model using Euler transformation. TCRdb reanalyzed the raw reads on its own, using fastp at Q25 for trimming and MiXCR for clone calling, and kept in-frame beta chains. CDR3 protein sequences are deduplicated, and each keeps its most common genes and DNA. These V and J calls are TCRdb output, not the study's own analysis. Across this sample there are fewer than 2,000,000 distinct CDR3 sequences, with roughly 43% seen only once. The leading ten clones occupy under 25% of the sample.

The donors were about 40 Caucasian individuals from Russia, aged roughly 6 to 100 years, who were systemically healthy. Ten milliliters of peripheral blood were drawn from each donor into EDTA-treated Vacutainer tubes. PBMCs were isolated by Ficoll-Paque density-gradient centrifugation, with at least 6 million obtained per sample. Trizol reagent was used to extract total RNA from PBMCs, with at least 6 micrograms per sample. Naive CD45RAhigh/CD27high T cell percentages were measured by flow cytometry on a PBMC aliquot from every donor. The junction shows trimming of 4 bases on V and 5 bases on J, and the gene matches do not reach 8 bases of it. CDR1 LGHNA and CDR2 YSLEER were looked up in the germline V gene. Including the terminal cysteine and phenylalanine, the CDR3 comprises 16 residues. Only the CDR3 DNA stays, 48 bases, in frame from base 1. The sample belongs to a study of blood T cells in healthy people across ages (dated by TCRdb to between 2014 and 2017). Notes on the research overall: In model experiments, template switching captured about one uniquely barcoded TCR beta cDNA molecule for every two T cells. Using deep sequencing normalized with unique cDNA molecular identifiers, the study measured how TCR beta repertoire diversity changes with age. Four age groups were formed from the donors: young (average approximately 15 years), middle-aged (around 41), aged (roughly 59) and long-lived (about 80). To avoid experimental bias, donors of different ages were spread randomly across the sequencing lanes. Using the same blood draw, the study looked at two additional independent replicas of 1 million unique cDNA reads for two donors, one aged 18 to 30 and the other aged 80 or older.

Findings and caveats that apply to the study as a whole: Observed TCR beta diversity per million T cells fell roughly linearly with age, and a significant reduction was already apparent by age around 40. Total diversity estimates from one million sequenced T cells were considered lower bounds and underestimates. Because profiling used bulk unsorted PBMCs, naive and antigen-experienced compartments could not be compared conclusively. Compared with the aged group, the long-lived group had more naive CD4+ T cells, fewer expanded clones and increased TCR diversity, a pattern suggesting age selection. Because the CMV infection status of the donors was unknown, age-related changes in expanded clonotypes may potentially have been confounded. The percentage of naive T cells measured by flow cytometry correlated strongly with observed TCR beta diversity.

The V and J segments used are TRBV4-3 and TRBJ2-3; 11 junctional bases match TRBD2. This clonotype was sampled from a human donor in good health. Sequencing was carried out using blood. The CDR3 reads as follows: CASSLSDSGGGDTQYF. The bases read TGCGCCAGCAGCCTCTCAGATAGCGGGGGGGGAGATACGCAGTATTTT.